A selection of T cell receptor beta chains follows, all from one sample in a study of radiotherapy plus CTLA-4 blockade in lung cancer. Assay: immunoSEQ multiplex PCR; the TCRdb copy retains only in-frame clones and omits some. The sample records 45,000 to 55,000 clones, around four fifths being singletons. The sequencing used peripheral blood, collected from a patient treated with radiotherapy plus ipilimumab. These receptors all stem from a human donor with non-small cell lung cancer who had a partial response to radiotherapy plus ipilimumab. CDR3s leave out the opening cysteine and the closing phenylalanine or tryptophan. Fields, in order: clone size, V gene, J gene, CDR3 protein. A clone size is listed for some rows: how often the clone was seen (once, few, many), or a class if it is expanded.

abundance: .
v_gene: TRBV7-3
j_gene: TRBJ2-7
CDR3aa: ASSPQGNYEQY

abundance: .
v_gene: TRBV5-1
j_gene: TRBJ2-2
CDR3aa: ASSVTGTGELF

abundance: .
v_gene: TRBV12-5
j_gene: TRBJ1-1
CDR3aa: ASGTRDIRAF

abundance: .
v_gene: TRBV19
j_gene: TRBJ2-7
CDR3aa: ASSRAGGGLSEQY

abundance: once
v_gene: TRBV15
j_gene: TRBJ2-7
CDR3aa: ATSRMDPGEQY

abundance: few
v_gene: TRBV27
j_gene: TRBJ2-1
CDR3aa: ASSLSSGGHYNEQF

abundance: .
v_gene: TRBV6-1
j_gene: TRBJ1-1
CDR3aa: ASSTDSWTEAF

abundance: medium-sized
v_gene: TRBV19
j_gene: TRBJ1-2
CDR3aa: ASSMFRDGYT

abundance: .
v_gene: TRBV19
j_gene: TRBJ2-7
CDR3aa: ASSIDGNSYEQY

abundance: .
v_gene: TRBV27
j_gene: TRBJ2-5
CDR3aa: ASNPNKEGGETQY

abundance: .
v_gene: TRBV2
j_gene: TRBJ2-7
CDR3aa: ASSDRVYEQY

abundance: .
v_gene: TRBV4-3
j_gene: TRBJ2-3
CDR3aa: ASSQDFVQSDTQY

abundance: .
v_gene: TRBV5-6
j_gene: TRBJ2-6
CDR3aa: ASSLSQGTIGANVLT

abundance: .
v_gene: TRBV4-1
j_gene: TRBJ1-3
CDR3aa: ASSQDGGAKLSGNTIY

abundance: .
v_gene: TRBV7-2
j_gene: TRBJ1-6
CDR3aa: ASSLAARSPLH

abundance: .
v_gene: TRBV5-1
j_gene: TRBJ2-3
CDR3aa: ASSLAAGREDTQY

abundance: .
v_gene: TRBV4-1
j_gene: TRBJ2-3
CDR3aa: ASSQGAGTDTQY

abundance: .
v_gene: TRBV9
j_gene: TRBJ1-1
CDR3aa: ASSVVPGGKTEAF

abundance: once
v_gene: TRBV6-6
j_gene: TRBJ1-5
CDR3aa: ASSYTDPGQGQPQH

abundance: .
v_gene: TRBV6-5
j_gene: TRBJ2-1
CDR3aa: ASRLTSGEYNEQF

abundance: .
v_gene: TRBV6-1
j_gene: TRBJ1-1
CDR3aa: ASSDDGGFTEAF

abundance: few
v_gene: TRBV4-3
j_gene: TRBJ1-5
CDR3aa: ASSQDTPGQGVNQPQH

abundance: .
v_gene: TRBV15
j_gene: TRBJ2-7
CDR3aa: ATSRETGDFSEQY

abundance: .
v_gene: TRBV6-5
j_gene: TRBJ1-1
CDR3aa: ASNRGLLNTEAF

abundance: .
v_gene: TRBV7-9
j_gene: TRBJ2-3
CDR3aa: ASSRSGAGQKDTQY

abundance: .
v_gene: TRBV27
j_gene: TRBJ1-2
CDR3aa: ASSLLQGGYGYT

abundance: .
v_gene: TRBV4-1
j_gene: TRBJ1-2
CDR3aa: ASSEQYRGLNYGYT

abundance: .
v_gene: TRBV19
j_gene: TRBJ1-4
CDR3aa: ASRRTGRNEKLF

abundance: .
v_gene: TRBV5-4
j_gene: TRBJ2-6
CDR3aa: ASSAGQGSYGANVLT

abundance: .
v_gene: TRBV7-8
j_gene: TRBJ1-4
CDR3aa: ASAPGYSSEKLF

abundance: .
v_gene: TRBV5-1
j_gene: TRBJ2-4
CDR3aa: ASSFTGDPAKNIQY

abundance: .
v_gene: TRBV2
j_gene: TRBJ2-3
CDR3aa: ASIGGTDTQY

abundance: .
v_gene: TRBV14
j_gene: TRBJ2-5
CDR3aa: ASSPGLAGGRGETQY

abundance: .
v_gene: TRBV13
j_gene: TRBJ2-2
CDR3aa: ASGPTGPGELF

abundance: .
v_gene: TRBV7-3
j_gene: TRBJ2-7
CDR3aa: ASSSQTDGEQY

abundance: few
v_gene: TRBV14
j_gene: TRBJ2-5
CDR3aa: ASSRSGTQY

abundance: .
v_gene: TRBV5-1
j_gene: TRBJ2-2
CDR3aa: ASRPGTGMPGELF

abundance: .
v_gene: TRBV30
j_gene: TRBJ1-4
CDR3aa: AWSPMTGGPEKLF

abundance: once
v_gene: TRBV6-1
j_gene: TRBJ2-3
CDR3aa: ASSERGSTDTQY

abundance: .
v_gene: TRBV4-3
j_gene: TRBJ2-7
CDR3aa: ASSQEYWQGVATYEQY

abundance: .
v_gene: TRBV5-5
j_gene: TRBJ2-4
CDR3aa: ASSGTDKNIQY

abundance: .
v_gene: TRBV5-1
j_gene: TRBJ2-3
CDR3aa: ASSLEGGGADTQY

abundance: .
v_gene: TRBV23-1
j_gene: TRBJ2-5
CDR3aa: ASSQSLAGGQETQY

abundance: .
v_gene: TRBV5-1
j_gene: TRBJ1-1
CDR3aa: ASSLVRSNNTEAF

abundance: .
v_gene: TRBV11-2
j_gene: TRBJ2-5
CDR3aa: ASSLEGGAQTQY

abundance: .
v_gene: TRBV10-3
j_gene: TRBJ1-2
CDR3aa: AVTGTGGAGRYT

abundance: .
v_gene: TRBV27
j_gene: TRBJ2-7
CDR3aa: ASRIWANPSGTGAYEQY

abundance: few
v_gene: TRBV7-9
j_gene: TRBJ2-7
CDR3aa: ASSLAPYEQY

abundance: .
v_gene: TRBV21-1
j_gene: TRBJ2-1
CDR3aa: ASSKLAGRPFGIPYNEQF

abundance: .
v_gene: TRBV14
j_gene: TRBJ2-5
CDR3aa: ASSLTTGGLETQY

abundance: .
v_gene: TRBV5-4
j_gene: TRBJ1-4
CDR3aa: ASSIGGELLNEKLF

abundance: few
v_gene: TRBV6-9
j_gene: TRBJ1-1
CDR3aa: ASSCMTGPEAF

abundance: once
v_gene: TRBV25-1
j_gene: TRBJ1-2
CDR3aa: ASSGYGTGVYGYT